This T cell receptor beta chain was documented in a study of CD4 T cells in relation to SARS-CoV-2 and coronaviruses. Turning to the study itself: TCR beta CDR3s were sequenced after roughly eleven-day antigen culture of PBMCs.

There are 13 residues in the CDR3. Germline V lookup: CDR1 SGDLS, CDR2 YYNGEE. Trimming left V 0 bases short and J 4 bases short, with 5 bases between. TCRdb keeps only in-frame clones here, not all; method: immunoSEQ multiplex PCR. There are roughly 20,000 clones in the sample; 78% occur only once, and about 18% lies in the top ten. About this clone itself: Its specificity is unknown.

CD4+ T cells from unexposed donors were obtained before the COVID-19 pandemic (2011-2018). CD4+ T cells were isolated from the cells after less than 13 days of culture. Testing used SARS-CoV-2 S/N and four cold-coronavirus spikes on unexposed-donor CD4+ T cells, cells permitting. The sequence derives from a human donor in good health. The V gene is TRBV9, the J gene TRBJ2-1; D unresolved. The material sequenced was CD4+ T cells from PBMCs, cultured in vitro. CDR3 bases: TGTGCCAGCAGCGTAGGGGTTTACAATGAGCAGTTCTTC. This gives the protein CASSVGVYNEQFF.